This TCR beta chain was retrieved from a study of identical twins. TCRdb itself ran the 5' RACE reads through MiXCR, one entry per CDR3 protein. The table shows nearly 650,000 distinct CDR3 sequences, with around 7.5% occurring only once. This clonotype was observed a handful of times. CDR3 length: 13 residues. Germline loops: CDR1 SNHLY, CDR2 FYNNEI. Trimming shortened V by 5 bases and J by 4 bases, and 11 bases separated the two germline ends. This same sample was also taken into another study, of yellow fever vaccine responses in identical twins.

This chain links TRBV2 with TRBJ2-5; D remains ambiguous. The specimen was PBMCs. The clonotype comes from a woman aged 18-29 years in good health. The CDR3 bases are TGTGCCAGCAGTTCTCTCGGAGCAGAGACCCAGTACTTC. It encodes CASSSLGAETQYF.